These 8 T cell receptor beta chains share one sample of origin, sequenced in a study of blood T cell repertoires in COVID-19. Clones were sequenced by immunoSEQ multiplex PCR, and TCRdb holds only the in-frame ones, with some missing. Among some 170,000 clones listed, around 85% were seen once. Sequencing used PBMCs or T cells enriched from blood (not recorded which). The receptors stem from a man aged 35-49 years who had recovered from COVID-19.

J is TRBJ1-1 and V is TRBV7-9; D is unclear. V was trimmed by 2 bases and J by 1 base, leaving 8 bases between them. The V gene's germline CDR1 is SEHNR and CDR2 FQNEAQ (reference sequence). This CDR3 region has 14 residues. The CDR3 is CASSLFESNTEAFF. CDR3 in DNA: TGTGCCAGCAGCTTATTTGAGTCGAACACTGAAGCTTTCTTT.

The rearrangement uses TRBV28 and TRBJ1-5; TRBD1 matches at 7 bases. V dropped 11 bases and J dropped 3; count of bases not matched to a gene: 7. CDR1 and CDR2 from the germline V gene are MDHEN and SYDVKM. The CDR3 is made up of 13 amino acids. The CDR3 loop is CAHARGINQPQHF. In nucleotides, the CDR3 is TGTGCCCACGCCAGGGGGATCAATCAGCCCCAGCATTTT.

This clone was counted a few times. The chain employs TRBV27 and TRBJ2-2; TRBD2 might be the D (5 bases). CDR3 length: 16 amino acids. Germline values: CDR1 MNHEY, CDR2 SMNVEV (reference sequence). The V end lost 3 bases, the J end lost 4 bases, and 15 bases lay between the germline ends. CDR3 residues: CASSFLIGAATGELFF. The CDR3 DNA reads as TGTGCCAGCAGTTTCCTCATTGGAGCGGCCACCGGGGAGCTGTTTTTT.

V usage is TRBV2 and J usage is TRBJ2-7; 10 nucleotides line up with TRBD1. Germline loops: CDR1 SNHLY, CDR2 FYNNEI. This CDR3 has 13 amino acids. V was pared by 7 bases and J by 6 bases, with 6 bases of the junction left unmatched. The DNA for the CDR3 is TGTGCCAGCAACAGGGACAGGGGAGTCGAGCAGTACTTC. Protein: CASNRDRGVEQYF. Combining the CDR3 with reference TRBV2 and TRBJ2-7 gives the whole variable domain EPEVTQTPSHQVTQMGQEVILRCVPISNHLYFYWYRQILGQKVEFLVSFYNNEISEKSEIFDDQFSVERPDGSNFTLKIRSTKLEDSAMYFCASNRDRGVEQYFGPGTRLTVT.

This rearrangement joins TRBV29-1 to TRBJ2-1; TRBD2 agrees at 8 bases. The CDR3 totals 13 residues. The J segment lost 6 bases and the V segment lost 2 bases, leaving 3 bases of the junction unmatched. Germline loops: CDR1 SQVTM, CDR2 ANQGSEA. The CDR3 sequence: CSVEPLAGNEQFF. CDR3 coding DNA: TGCAGCGTTGAACCTCTAGCGGGCAATGAGCAGTTCTTC.

V is TRBV24-1 and J is TRBJ1-2; tentatively, D is TRBD1 (6 bases). The CDR3 is 13 amino acids. V was pared by 6 bases and J by 6 bases, with 13 bases between. CDR1 is KGHDR, CDR2 SFDVKD, per germline. CDR3 nucleotides: TGTGCCACCAGTCCTACAGGGTTGGATGGCTACACCTTC. This gives the protein CATSPTGLDGYTF.

The rearrangement links TRBV9 to TRBJ2-5; D ambiguous. Per the germline V gene, CDR1 is SGDLS and CDR2 is YYNGEE. The CDR3 totals 15 residues. The V end was cut by 2 bases, the J end by 0 bases, with 11 bases between. The CDR3 here is CASSVSGHHQETQYF. DNA of the CDR3: TGTGCCAGCAGCGTTAGTGGGCACCACCAAGAGACCCAGTACTTC.

J is TRBJ1-5 and V is TRBV18, with TRBD1 matching over 10 bases. In germline, CDR1 is KGHSH, CDR2 LQKENI. The ends lost 6 bases at V and 5 bases at J; junction bases unmatched: 4. This CDR3 region has 14 residues. As DNA, the CDR3 is TGTGCCAGCTCCCCGGGGACAGGGGATCAGCCCCAGCATTTT. Its translation: CASSPGTGDQPQHF.